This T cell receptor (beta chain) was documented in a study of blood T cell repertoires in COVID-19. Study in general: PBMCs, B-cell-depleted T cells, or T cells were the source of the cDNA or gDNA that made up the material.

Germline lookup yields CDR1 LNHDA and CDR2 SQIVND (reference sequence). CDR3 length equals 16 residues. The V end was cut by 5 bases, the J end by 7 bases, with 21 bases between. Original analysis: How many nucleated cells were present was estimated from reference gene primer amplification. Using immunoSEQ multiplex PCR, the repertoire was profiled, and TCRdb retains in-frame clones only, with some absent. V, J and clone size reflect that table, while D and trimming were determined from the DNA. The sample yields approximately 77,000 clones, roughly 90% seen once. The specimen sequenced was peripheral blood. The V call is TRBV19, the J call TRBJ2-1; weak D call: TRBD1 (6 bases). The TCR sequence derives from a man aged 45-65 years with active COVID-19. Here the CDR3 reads CASSAPGHLAMNEQFF. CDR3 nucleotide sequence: TGTGCCAGTAGTGCACCGGGACATCTTGCGATGAATGAGCAGTTCTTC.